This TCR beta chain was found in a study of CD8+ T cells in alopecia areata. The CDR3 is 13 amino acids. V shed 4 bases and J 7 bases; nucleotides not matched to a gene: 0. CDR1 and CDR2 (germline): SGHAT, FQNNGV. Regarding treatment: oral pan-JAK inhibitor, 5-10 mg twice daily. Collection of lesional scalp punch biopsies and peripheral blood was performed in alopecia areata patients. cDNA prepared by RNA extraction and subsequent reverse transcription served as the template for sequencing. Produced via immunoSEQ multiplex PCR; TCRdb's table is partial and in-frame only. The repertoire includes some 190,000 clones, more than 55% of them detected once, and about 1.3% sits in the top ten. In regard to this clone: Its antigen is unidentified.

Study-wide points: Tofacitinib significantly lowered scalp clonality and expanded CD8+ clones among the top 100.

The rearrangement uses TRBV11-2 and TRBJ1-4, with 10 positions matching TRBD1. The sequence was obtained from a human donor with alopecia areata. Sequencing used CD4+ T cells sorted from blood, obtained at approximately week 50, from a patient treated with tofacitinib. The CDR3 DNA sequence: TGTGCCAGCAGCTGGGACAGGGGTGAAAAACTGTTTTTT. Its translation is CASSWDRGEKLFF. Variable domain in full (rest from reference TRBV11-2 and TRBJ1-4): EAGVAQSPRYKIIEKRQSVAFWCNPISGHATLYWYQQILGQGPKLLIQFQNNGVVDDSQLPKDRFSAERLKGVDSTLKIQPAKLEDSAVYLCASSWDRGEKLFFGSGTQLSVL.